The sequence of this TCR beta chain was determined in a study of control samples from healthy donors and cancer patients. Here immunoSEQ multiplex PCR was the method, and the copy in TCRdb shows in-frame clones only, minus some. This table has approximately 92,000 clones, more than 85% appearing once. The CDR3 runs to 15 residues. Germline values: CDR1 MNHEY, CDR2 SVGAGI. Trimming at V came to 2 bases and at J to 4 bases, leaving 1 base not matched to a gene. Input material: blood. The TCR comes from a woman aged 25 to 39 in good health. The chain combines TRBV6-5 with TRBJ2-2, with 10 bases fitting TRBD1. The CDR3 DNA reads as TGTGCCAGCAGTTACAGGACAGGGGGCACCGGGGAGCTGTTTTTT. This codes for CASSYRTGGTGELFF.